This entry describes one TCR beta chain. Its antigen is unknown. Clones were sequenced by immunoSEQ multiplex PCR, and TCRdb holds only the in-frame ones, with some missing. Found here are roughly 410,000 clones, approximately 96% of them singletons; the top ten hold 0.32%. This sample stems from a study of shared clonotypes between healthy human individuals. Study-level results: Few donors limited the genetic and exposure-history diversity represented. Researchers sampled blood only, noting tissue repertoires likely differ. The four-donor shared clonotypes exceeded non-shared clonotypes in generation probability, with non-shared ones scoring lower.

The CDR3 is 15 residues long. Trimming at V came to 3 bases and at J to 3 bases, leaving 4 bases not matched to a gene. The germline CDR1 and CDR2 sequences are SGHVS and FQNEAQ. The sequence derives from a man under 40 in good health. This rearrangement joins TRBV7-8 to TRBJ2-1; 8 bases line up with TRBD2. Sequenced: memory CD8+ T cells sorted from blood. The subset is: CD45RO+ cells pooled with CCR7-negative TemRA cells. The CDR3 region has the DNA TGTGCCAGCAGCTTTAGGACTAGCCACTACAATGAGCAGTTCTTC. This codes for CASSFRTSHYNEQFF.